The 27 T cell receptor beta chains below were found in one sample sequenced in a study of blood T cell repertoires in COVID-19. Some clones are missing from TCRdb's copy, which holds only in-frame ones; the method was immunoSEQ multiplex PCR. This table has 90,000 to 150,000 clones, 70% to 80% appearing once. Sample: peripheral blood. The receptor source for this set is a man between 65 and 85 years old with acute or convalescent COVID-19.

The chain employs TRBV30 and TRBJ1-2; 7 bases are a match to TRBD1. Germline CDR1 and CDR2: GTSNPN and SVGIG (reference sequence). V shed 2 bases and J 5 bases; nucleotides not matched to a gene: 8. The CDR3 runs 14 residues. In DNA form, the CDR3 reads TGTGCCTGGAGTTCCTCAGACAGGGTATATGGCTACACCTTC. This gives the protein CAWSSSDRVYGYTF.

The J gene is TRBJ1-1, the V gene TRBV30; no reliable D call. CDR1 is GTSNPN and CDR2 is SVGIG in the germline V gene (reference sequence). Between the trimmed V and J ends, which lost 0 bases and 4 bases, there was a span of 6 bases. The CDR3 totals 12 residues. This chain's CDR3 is CAWSVFFTEAFF. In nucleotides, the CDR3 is TGTGCCTGGAGTGTATTCTTCACTGAAGCTTTCTTT. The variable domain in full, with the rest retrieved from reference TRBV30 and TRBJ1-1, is SQTIHQWPATLVQPVGSPLSLECTVEGTSNPNLYWYRQAAGRGLQLLFYSVGIGQISSEVPQNLSASRPQDRQFILSSKKLLLSDSGFYLCAWSVFFTEAFFGQGTRLTVV.

This CDR3 reads CASSRTGQTNYGYTF. CDR3 coding DNA: TGTGCCAGCAGCCGGACTGGACAGACCAACTATGGCTACACCTTC. The rearrangement uses TRBV6-6 and TRBJ1-2, with D possibly matching TRBD1 (6 bases). In germline, CDR1 is MNHNY, CDR2 SVGAGI (reference sequence). The germline V and J ends were trimmed by 6 bases and 2 bases, with 16 bases remaining between them. The CDR3 contains 15 residues.

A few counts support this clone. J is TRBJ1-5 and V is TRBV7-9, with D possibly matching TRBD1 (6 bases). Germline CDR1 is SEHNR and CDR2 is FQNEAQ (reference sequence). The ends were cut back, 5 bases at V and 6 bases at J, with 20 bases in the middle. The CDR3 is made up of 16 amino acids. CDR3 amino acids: CASSLIGPTGTQPQHF. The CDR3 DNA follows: TGTGCCAGCAGCCTAATCGGTCCTACAGGGACTCAGCCCCAGCATTTT.

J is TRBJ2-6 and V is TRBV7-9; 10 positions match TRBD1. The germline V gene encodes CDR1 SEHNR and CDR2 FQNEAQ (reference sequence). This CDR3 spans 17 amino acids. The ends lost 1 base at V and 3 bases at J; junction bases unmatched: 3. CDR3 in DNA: TGTGCCAGCAGCTTAGGGGACAGGGGCTTTGGGGCCAACGTCCTGACTTTC. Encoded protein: CASSLGDRGFGANVLTF.

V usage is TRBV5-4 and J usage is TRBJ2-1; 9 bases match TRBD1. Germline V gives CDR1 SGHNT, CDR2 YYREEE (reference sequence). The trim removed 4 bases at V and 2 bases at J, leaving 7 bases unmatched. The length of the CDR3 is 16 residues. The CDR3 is CASSLQTGGAYNEQFF. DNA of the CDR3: TGTGCCAGCAGCCTGCAAACAGGGGGCGCCTACAATGAGCAGTTCTTC.

The CDR3 region is CASSYFPGSYNSPLHF. The CDR3 DNA is TGTGCCAGCAGTTACTTCCCCGGCTCCTATAATTCACCCCTCCACTTT. The chain employs TRBV6-2 or TRBV6-3 and TRBJ1-6; D remains unclear. This CDR3 has 16 amino acids. V lost 1 base and J 0 bases, leaving 7 bases between the germline ends. CDR1 is MNHEY, CDR2 SVGEGT, per germline.

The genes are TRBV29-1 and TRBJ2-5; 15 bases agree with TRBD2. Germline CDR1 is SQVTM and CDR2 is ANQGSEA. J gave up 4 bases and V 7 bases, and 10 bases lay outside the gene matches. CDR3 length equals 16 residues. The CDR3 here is CSAEGLAGGRGETQYF. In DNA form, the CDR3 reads TGCAGCGCCGAAGGACTAGCGGGGGGGCGGGGAGAGACCCAGTACTTC.

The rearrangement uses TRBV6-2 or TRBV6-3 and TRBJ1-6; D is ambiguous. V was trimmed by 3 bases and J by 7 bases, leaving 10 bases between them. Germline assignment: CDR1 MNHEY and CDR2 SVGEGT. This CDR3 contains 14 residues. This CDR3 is CASSYLRRNSPLHF. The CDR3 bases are TGTGCCAGCAGTTATTTGAGGAGGAATTCACCCCTCCACTTT.

The DNA of the CDR3 is TGTGCCAGCTCACGAGACAGGGGGTACAATGAGCAGTTCTTC. Amino acids: CASSRDRGYNEQFF. This rearrangement joins TRBV18 to TRBJ2-1; TRBD1 agrees at 9 bases. The CDR3 consists of 14 residues. The V and J ends lost 4 bases and 4 bases, in that order; junction bases with no gene match: 2. CDR1 KGHSH and CDR2 LQKENI come from the germline V gene.

CDR3 sequence reads: CASSLDRLSYNEQFF. Written as DNA, the CDR3 is TGCGCCAGCAGCTTGGACAGGCTGTCCTACAATGAGCAGTTCTTC. The gene calls are TRBV5-1 and TRBJ2-1; D might be TRBD1 (5 bases). Germline CDR1 is SGHRS and CDR2 is YFSETQ. Trimming removed 0 bases at V and 1 base at J, with 8 bases between. The CDR3 sequence is 15 residues long.

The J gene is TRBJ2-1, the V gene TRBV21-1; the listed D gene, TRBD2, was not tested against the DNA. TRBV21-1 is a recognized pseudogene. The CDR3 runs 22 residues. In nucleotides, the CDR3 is TGTGCCAGCAGGGAGGGGGACTTACCCAACCTAGCGGGAGCTATTGATTACAATGAGCAGTTCTTC. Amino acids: CASREGDLPNLAGAIDYNEQFF.

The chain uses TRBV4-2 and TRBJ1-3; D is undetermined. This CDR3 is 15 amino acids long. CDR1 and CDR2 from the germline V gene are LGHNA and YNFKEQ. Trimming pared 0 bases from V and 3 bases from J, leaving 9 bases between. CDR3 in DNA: TGTGCCAGCAGCCAAGATCCGGGTGGTGGAAACACCATATATTTT. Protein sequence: CASSQDPGGGNTIYF.

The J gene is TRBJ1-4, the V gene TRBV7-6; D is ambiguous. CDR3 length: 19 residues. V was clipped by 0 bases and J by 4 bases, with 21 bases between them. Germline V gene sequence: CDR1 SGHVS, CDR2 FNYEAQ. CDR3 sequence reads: CASSLAPPLLIGSNEKLFF. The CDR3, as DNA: TGTGCCAGCAGCTTAGCCCCGCCCCTGCTTATTGGGAGTAATGAAAAACTGTTTTTT.

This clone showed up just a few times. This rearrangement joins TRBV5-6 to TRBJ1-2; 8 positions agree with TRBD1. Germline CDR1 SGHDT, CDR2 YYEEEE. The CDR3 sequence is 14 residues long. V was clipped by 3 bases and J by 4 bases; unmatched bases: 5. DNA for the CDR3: TGTGCCAGCAGCTCGACAGGGGCCCTCTATGGCTACACCTTC. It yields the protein CASSSTGALYGYTF.

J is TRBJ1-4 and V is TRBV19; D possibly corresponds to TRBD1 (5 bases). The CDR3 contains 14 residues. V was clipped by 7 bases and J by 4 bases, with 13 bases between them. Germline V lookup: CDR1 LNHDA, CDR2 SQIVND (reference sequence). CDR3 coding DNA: TGTGCCAGTACCCTAGACAGCGATAATGAAAAACTGTTTTTT. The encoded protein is CASTLDSDNEKLFF. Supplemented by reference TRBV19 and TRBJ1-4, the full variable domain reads DGGITQSPKYLFRKEGQNVTLSCEQNLNHDAMYWYRQDPGQGLRLIYYSQIVNDFQKGDIAEGYSVSREKKESFPLTVTSAQKNPTAFYLCASTLDSDNEKLFFGSGTQLSVL.

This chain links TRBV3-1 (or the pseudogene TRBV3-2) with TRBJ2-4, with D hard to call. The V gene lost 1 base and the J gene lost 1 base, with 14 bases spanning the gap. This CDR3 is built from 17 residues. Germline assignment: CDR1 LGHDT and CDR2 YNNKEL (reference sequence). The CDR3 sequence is CASSQVIPSQAKNIQYF. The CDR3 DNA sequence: TGTGCCAGCAGCCAAGTAATCCCCTCTCAGGCCAAAAACATTCAGTACTTC.

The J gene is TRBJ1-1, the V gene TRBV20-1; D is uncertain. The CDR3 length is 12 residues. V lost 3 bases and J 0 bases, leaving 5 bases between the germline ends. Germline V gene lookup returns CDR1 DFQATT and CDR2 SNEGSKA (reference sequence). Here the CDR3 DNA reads TGCAGTGCTAGTATCTTGAACACTGAAGCTTTCTTT. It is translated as CSASILNTEAFF.

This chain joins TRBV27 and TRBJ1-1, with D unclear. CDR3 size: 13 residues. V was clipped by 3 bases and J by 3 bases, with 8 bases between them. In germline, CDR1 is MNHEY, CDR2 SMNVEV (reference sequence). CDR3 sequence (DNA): TGTGCCAGCAGTTTTTCCGTAGACACTGAAGCTTTCTTT. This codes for CASSFSVDTEAFF.

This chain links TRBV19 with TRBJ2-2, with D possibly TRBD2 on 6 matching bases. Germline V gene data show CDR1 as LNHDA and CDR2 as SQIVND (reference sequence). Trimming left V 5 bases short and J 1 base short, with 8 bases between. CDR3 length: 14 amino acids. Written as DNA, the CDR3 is TGTGCCAGTAGTGTGGGGGGGAACACCGGGGAGCTGTTTTTT. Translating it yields CASSVGGNTGELFF.

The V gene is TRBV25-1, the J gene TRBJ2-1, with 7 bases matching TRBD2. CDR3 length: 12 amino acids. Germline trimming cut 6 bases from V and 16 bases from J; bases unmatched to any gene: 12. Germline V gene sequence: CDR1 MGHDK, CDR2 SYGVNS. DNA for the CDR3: TGTGCCAGCAGCGACTCGGCGGGGGTCAGATTCTTC. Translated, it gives CASSDSAGVRFF. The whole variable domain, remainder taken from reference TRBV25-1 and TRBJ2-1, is EADIYQTPRYLVIGTGKKITLECSQTMGHDKMYWYQQDPGMELHLIHYSYGVNSTEKGDLSSESTVSRIRTEHFPLTLESARPSHTSQYLCASSDSAGVRFFGPGTRLTVL.

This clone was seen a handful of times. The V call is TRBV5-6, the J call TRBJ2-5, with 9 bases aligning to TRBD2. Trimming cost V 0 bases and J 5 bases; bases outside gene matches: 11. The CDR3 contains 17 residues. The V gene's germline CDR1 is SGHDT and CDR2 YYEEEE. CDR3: CASSLALAGPGWETQYF. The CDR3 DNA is TGTGCCAGCAGCTTGGCACTAGCGGGCCCAGGTTGGGAGACCCAGTACTTC.

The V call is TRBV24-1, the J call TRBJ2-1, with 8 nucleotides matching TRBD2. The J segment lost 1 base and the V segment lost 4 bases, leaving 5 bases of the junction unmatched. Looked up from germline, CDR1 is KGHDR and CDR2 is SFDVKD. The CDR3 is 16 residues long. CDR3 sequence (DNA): TGTGCCACCAGTGACGTTAGCGGGGATTCCTACAATGAGCAGTTCTTC. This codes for CATSDVSGDSYNEQFF.

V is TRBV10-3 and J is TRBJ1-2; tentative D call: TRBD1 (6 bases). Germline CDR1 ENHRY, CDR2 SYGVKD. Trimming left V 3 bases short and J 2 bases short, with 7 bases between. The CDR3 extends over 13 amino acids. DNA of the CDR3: TGTGCCATCAGTGAAGGACAGAACTATGGCTACACCTTC. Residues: CAISEGQNYGYTF.

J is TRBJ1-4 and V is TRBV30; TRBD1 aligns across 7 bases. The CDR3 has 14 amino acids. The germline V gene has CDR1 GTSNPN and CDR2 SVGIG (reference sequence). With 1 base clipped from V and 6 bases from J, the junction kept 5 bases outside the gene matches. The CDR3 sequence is CAWSGEDRHEKLFF. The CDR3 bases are TGTGCCTGGAGTGGAGAGGACAGGCATGAAAAACTGTTTTTT.

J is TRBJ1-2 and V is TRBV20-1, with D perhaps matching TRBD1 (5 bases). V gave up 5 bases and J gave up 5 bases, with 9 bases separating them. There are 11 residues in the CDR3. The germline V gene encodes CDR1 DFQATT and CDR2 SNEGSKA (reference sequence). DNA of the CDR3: TGCAGTGCTCCGGAGGGGTATGGCTACACCTTC. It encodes CSAPEGYGYTF.

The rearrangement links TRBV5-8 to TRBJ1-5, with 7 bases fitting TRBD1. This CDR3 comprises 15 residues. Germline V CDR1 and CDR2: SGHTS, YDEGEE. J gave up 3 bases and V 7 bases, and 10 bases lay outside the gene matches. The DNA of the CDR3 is TGTGCCAGCCGACAGACAGGGAGTTACAATCAGCCCCAGCATTTT. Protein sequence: CASRQTGSYNQPQHF.